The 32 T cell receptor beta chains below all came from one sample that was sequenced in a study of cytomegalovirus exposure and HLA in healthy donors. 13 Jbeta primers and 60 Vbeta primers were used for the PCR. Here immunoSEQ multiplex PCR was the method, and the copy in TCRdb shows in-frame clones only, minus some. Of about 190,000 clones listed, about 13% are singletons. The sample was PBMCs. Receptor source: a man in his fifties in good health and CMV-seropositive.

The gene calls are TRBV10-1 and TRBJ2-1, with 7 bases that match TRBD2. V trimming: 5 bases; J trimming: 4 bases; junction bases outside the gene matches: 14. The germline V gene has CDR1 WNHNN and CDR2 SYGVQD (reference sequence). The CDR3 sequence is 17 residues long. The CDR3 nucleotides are TGCGCCAGCAGTAACAGAGCGGGATCCACATCTTACAATGAGCAGTTCTTC. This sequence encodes CASSNRAGSTSYNEQFF.

The CDR3, as DNA: TGTGCCAGCAGTGTCCCGACAGTGAACACTGAAGCTTTCTTT. Encoded protein: CASSVPTVNTEAFF. The V and J genes are TRBV6-5 and TRBJ1-1; a weak D match, TRBD1 (5 bases). With 5 bases removed from V and 0 bases from J, the gap between germline ends came to 10 bases. CDR1 MNHEY and CDR2 SVGAGI come from the germline V gene. This CDR3 is 14 amino acids long.

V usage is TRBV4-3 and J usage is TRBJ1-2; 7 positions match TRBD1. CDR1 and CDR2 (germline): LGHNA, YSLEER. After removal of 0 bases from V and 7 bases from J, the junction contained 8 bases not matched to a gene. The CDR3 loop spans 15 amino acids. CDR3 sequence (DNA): TGCGCCAGCAGCCAAGATTCGGGTGCAGGGGGTGGCTACACCTTC. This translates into CASSQDSGAGGGYTF.

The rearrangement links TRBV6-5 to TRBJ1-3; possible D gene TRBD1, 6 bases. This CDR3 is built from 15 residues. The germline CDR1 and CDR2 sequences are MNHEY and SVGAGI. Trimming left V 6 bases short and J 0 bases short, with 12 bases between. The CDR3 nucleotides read TGTGCCAGCAGAACAGGGTCTGTCTCTGGAAACACCATATATTTT. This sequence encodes CASRTGSVSGNTIYF.

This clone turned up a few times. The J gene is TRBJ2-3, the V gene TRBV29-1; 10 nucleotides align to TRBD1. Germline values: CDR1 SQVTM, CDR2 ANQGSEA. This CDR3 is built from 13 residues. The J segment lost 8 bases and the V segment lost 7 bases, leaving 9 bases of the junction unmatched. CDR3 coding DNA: TGCAGCGCCGAGGGACAGGGGAGAGGTACGCAGTATTTT. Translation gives CSAEGQGRGTQYF.

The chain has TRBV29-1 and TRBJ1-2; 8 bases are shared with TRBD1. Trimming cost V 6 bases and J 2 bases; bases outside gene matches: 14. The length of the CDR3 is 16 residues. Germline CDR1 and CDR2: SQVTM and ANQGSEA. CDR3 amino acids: CSVWRDHRGYNYGYTF. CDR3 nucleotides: TGCAGCGTCTGGAGGGACCACAGGGGGTACAACTATGGCTACACCTTC.

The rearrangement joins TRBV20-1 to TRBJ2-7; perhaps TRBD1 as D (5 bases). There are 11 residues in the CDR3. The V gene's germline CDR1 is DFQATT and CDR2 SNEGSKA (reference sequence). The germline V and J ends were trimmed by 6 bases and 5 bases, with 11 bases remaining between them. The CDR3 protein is CSAIGRDEQYF. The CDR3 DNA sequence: TGCAGTGCCATCGGCAGGGACGAGCAGTACTTC.

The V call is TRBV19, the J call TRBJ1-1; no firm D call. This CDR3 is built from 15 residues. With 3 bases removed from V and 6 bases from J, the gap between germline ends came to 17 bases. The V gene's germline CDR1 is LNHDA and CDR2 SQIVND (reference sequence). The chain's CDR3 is CASSIGSGGWAEAFF. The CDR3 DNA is TGTGCCAGTAGTATCGGATCAGGAGGCTGGGCTGAAGCTTTCTTT.

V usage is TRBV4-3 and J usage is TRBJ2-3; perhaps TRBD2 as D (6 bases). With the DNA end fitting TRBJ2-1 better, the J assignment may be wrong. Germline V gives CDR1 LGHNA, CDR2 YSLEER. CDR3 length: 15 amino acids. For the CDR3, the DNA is TGCGCCAGCAGCTCTGCGGAGGGGACCTACAATGAGCAGTTCTTC. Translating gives CASSSAEGTYNEQFF.

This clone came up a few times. CDR3 sequence: CASQRGERGNQPQHF. The CDR3, as DNA: TGTGCCAGCCAGCGGGGAGAGAGGGGCAATCAGCCCCAGCATTTT. This rearrangement joins TRBV21-1 to TRBJ1-5. TRBV21-1 is a known pseudogene. The CDR3 has 15 amino acids.

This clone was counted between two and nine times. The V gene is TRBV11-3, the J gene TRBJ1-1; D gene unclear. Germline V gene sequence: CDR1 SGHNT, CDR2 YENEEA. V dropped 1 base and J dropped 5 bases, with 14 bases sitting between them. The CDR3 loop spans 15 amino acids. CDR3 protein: CASSLVSDSGTEAFF. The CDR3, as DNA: TGTGCCAGCAGCTTAGTAAGCGATTCGGGGACTGAAGCTTTCTTT. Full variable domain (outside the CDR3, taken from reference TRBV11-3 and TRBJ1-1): EAGVVQSPRYKIIEKKQPVAFWCNPISGHNTLYWYLQNLGQGPELLIRYENEEAVDDSQLPKDRFSAERLKGVDSTLKIQPAELGDSAVYLCASSLVSDSGTEAFFGQGTRLTVV.

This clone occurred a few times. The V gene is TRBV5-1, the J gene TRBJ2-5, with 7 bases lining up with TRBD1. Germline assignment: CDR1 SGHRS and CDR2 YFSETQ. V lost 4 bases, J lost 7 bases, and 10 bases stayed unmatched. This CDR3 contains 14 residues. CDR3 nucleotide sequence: TGCGCCAGCAGCGTATACAGGGGATACGCGACCCAGTACTTC. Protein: CASSVYRGYATQYF.

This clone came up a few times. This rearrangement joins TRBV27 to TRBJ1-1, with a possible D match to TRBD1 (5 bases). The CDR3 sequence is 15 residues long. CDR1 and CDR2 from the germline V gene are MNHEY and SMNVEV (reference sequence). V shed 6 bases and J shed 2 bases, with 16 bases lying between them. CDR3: CASRITQGGNTEAFF. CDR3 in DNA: TGTGCCAGCAGGATCACCCAGGGCGGAAACACTGAAGCTTTCTTT.

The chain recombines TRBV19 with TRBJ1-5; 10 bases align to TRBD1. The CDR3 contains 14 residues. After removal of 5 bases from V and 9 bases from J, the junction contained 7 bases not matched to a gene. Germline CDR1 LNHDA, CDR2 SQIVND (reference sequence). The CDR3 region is CASSGDRGLGPQHF. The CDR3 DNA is TGTGCCAGTAGTGGCGACAGGGGGCTAGGGCCCCAGCATTTT.

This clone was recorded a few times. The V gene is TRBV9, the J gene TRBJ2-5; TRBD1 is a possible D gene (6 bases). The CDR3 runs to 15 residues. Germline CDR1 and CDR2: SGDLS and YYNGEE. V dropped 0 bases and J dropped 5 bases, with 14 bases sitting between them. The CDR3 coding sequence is TGTGCCAGCAGCGTAGATGGGGGCGCCCCGGAGACCCAGTACTTC. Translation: CASSVDGGAPETQYF. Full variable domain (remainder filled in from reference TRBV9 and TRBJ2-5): DSGVTQTPKHLITATGQRVTLRCSPRSGDLSVYWYQQSLDQGLQFLIQYYNGEERAKGNILERFSAQQFPDLHSELNLSSLELGDSALYFCASSVDGGAPETQYFGPGTRLLVL.

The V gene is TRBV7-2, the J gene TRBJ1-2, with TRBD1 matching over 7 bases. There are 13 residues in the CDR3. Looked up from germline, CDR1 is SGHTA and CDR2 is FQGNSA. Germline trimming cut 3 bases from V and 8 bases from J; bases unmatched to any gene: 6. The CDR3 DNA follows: TGTGCCAGCAGCTTCACAGGGGTTCGCGGCTACACCTTC. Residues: CASSFTGVRGYTF.

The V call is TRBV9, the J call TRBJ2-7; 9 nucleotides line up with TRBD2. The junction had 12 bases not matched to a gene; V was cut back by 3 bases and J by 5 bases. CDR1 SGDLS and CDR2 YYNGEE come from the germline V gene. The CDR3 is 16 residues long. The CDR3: CASSAPRASGENEQYF. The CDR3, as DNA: TGTGCCAGCAGCGCACCTCGGGCTAGCGGGGAGAACGAGCAGTACTTC.

The CDR3 DNA follows: TGTGCCAGCAGCCAAACAGGGTACTATGGCTACACCTTC. The encoded protein is CASSQTGYYGYTF. The chain couples TRBV14 to TRBJ1-2; tentative D call: TRBD1 (6 bases). Trimming stripped 2 bases from V and 3 bases from J, with 7 bases between. Germline V CDR1 and CDR2: SGHDN, FVKESK. The CDR3 extends over 13 amino acids.

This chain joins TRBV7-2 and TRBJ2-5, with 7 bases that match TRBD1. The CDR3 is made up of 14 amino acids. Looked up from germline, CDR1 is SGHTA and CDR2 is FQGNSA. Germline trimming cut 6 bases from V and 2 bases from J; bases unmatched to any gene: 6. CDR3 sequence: CASSLRQGQETQYF. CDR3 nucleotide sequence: TGTGCCAGCAGTCTCCGACAGGGTCAAGAGACCCAGTACTTC.

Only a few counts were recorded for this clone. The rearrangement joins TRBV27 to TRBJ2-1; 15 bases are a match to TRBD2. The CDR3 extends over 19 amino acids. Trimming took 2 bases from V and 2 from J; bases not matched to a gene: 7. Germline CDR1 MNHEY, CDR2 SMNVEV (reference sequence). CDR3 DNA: TGTGCCAGCAGTTTAAAGGGACTAGCGGGGGGTGGAACCTACAATGAGCAGTTCTTC. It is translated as CASSLKGLAGGGTYNEQFF.

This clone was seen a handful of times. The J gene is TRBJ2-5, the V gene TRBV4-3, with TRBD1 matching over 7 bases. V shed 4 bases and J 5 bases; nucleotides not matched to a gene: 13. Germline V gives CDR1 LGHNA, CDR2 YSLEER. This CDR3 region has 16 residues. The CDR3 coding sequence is TGCGCCAGCAGCCTTTCCCCCGGGACAGCGCTGGAGACCCAGTACTTC. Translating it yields CASSLSPGTALETQYF.

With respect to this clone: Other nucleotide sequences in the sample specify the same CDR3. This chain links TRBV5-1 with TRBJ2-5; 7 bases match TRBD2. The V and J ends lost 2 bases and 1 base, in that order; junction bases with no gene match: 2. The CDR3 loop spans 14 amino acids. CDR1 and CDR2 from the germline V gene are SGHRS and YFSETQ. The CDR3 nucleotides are TGCGCCAGCAGCTTTACGGGGGGCCAAGAGACCCAGTACTTC. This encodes CASSFTGGQETQYF. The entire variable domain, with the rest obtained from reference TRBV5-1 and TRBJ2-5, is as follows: KAGVTQTPRYLIKTRGQQVTLSCSPISGHRSVSWYQQTPGQGLQFLFEYFSETQRNKGNFPGRFSGRQFSNSRSEMNVSTLELGDSALYLCASSFTGGQETQYFGPGTRLLVL.

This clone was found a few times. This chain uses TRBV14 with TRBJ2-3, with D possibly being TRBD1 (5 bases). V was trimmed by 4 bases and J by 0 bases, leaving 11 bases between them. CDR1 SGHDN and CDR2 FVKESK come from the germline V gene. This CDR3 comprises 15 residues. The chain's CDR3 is CASSPTGRSTDTQYF. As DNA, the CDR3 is TGTGCCAGCAGCCCCACAGGCAGAAGCACAGATACGCAGTATTTT.

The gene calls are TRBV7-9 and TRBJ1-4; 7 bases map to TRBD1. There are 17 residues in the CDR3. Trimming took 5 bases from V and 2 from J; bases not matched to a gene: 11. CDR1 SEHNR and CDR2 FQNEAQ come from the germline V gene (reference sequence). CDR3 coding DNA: TGTGCCAGCAGCCCTACAGGGGTGGTTGGCACTAATGAAAAACTGTTTTTT. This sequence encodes CASSPTGVVGTNEKLFF.

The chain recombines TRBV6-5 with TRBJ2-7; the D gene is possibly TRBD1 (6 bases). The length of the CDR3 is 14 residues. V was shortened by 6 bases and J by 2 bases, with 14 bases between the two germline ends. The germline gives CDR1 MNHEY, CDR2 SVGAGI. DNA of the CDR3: TGTGCCAGCAGGCCCCGTGAGGGGGCCTACGAGCAGTACGTC. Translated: CASRPREGAYEQYV.

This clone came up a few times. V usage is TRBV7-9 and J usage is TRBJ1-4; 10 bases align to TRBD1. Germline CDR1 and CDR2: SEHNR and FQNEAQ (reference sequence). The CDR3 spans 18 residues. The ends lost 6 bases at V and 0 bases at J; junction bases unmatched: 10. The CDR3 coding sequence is TGTGCCAGCAGTCCTGGACAGGGGGGACTGTCAACTAATGAAAAACTGTTTTTT. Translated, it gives CASSPGQGGLSTNEKLFF.

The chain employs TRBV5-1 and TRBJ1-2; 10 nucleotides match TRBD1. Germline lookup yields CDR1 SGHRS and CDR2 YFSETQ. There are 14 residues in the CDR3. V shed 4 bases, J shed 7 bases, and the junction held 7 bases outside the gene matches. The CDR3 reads CASSPYDRGLGYTF. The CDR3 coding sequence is TGCGCCAGCAGCCCATATGACAGGGGGCTTGGCTACACCTTC.

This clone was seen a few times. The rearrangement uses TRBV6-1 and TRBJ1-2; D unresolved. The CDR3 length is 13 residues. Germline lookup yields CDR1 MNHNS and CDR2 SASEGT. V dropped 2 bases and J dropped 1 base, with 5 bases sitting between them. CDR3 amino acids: CASSESVNYGYTF. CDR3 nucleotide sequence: TGTGCCAGCAGTGAATCGGTTAACTATGGCTACACCTTC.

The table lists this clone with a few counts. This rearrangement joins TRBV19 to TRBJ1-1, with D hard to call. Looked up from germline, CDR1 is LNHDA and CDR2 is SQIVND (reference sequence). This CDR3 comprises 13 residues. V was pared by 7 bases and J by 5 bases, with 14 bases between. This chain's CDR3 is CASTLTRRTEAFF. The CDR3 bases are TGTGCCAGTACTCTAACCCGTCGAACTGAAGCTTTCTTT. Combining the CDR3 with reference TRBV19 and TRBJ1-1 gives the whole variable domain DGGITQSPKYLFRKEGQNVTLSCEQNLNHDAMYWYRQDPGQGLRLIYYSQIVNDFQKGDIAEGYSVSREKKESFPLTVTSAQKNPTAFYLCASTLTRRTEAFFGQGTRLTVV.

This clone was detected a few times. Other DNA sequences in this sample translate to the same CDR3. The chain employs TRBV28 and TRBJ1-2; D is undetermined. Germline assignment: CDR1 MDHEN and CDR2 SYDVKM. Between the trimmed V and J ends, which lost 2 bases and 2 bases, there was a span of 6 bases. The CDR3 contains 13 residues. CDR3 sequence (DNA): TGTGCCAGCAGTTTAGGAGGGAACTATGGCTACACCTTC. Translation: CASSLGGNYGYTF.

DNA of the CDR3: TGTGCCAGCAGTGGACACCCAAGCAATCAGCCCCAGCATTTT. Translating gives CASSGHPSNQPQHF. The chain links TRBV6-6 to TRBJ1-5; a weak D match, TRBD1 (5 bases). V shed 5 bases and J shed 1 base, with 9 bases lying between them. This CDR3 contains 14 residues. Germline V gene sequence: CDR1 MNHNY, CDR2 SVGAGI (reference sequence).

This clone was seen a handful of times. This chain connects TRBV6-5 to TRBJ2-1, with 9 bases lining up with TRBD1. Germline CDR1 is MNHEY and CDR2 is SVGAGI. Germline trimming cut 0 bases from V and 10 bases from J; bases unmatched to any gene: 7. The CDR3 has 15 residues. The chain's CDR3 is CASSYSGQGLLEQFF. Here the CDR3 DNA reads TGTGCCAGCAGTTACTCAGGACAGGGGTTGTTGGAGCAGTTCTTC.